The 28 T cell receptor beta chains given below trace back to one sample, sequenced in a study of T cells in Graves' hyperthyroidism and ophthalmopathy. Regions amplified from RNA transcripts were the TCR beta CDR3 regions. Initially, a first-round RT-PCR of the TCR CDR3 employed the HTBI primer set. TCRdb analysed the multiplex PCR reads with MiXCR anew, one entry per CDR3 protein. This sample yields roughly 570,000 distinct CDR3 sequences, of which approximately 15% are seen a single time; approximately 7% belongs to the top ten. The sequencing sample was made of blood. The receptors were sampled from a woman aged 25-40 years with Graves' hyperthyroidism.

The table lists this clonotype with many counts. CDR3 amino acids: CASSFTGYSETQYF. CDR3 in DNA: TGTGCCAGCAGTTTCACGGGGTATTCAGAGACCCAGTACTTC. The chain uses TRBV12-3 or TRBV12-4 and TRBJ2-5; D may be TRBD2 (5 bases). Trimming stripped 3 bases from V and 4 bases from J, with 12 bases between. The CDR3 covers 14 residues.

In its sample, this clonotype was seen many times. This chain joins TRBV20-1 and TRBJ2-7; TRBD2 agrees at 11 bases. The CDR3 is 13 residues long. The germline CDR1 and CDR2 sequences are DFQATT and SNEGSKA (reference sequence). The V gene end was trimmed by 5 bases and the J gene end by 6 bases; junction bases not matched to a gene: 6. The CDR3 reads CSARASGRSEQYF. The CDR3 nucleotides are TGCAGTGCTCGGGCTAGCGGGAGGAGCGAGCAGTACTTC.

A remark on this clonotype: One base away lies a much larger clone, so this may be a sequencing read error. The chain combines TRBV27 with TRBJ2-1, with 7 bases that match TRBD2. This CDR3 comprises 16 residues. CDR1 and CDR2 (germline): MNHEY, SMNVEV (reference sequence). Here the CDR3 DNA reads TGTGCCAGCATTTTAAGGCTAGCGGACCGCTACAATGAGCAGTTCTTC. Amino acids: CASILRLADRYNEQFF.

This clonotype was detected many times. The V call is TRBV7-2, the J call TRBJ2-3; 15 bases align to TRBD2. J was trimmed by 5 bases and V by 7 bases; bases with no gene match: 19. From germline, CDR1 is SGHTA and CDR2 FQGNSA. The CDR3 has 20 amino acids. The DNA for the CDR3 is TGTGCCAGCATGATAGGGACAGGAGGACTAGCGGGAGGGTCTGGAGATACGCAGTATTTT. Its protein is CASMIGTGGLAGGSGDTQYF.

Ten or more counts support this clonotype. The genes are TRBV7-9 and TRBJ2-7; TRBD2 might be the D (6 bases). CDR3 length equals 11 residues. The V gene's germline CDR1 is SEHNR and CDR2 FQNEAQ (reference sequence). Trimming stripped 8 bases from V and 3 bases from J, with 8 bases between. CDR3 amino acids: CASGGSYEQYF. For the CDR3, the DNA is TGTGCCAGCGGAGGGAGCTACGAGCAGTACTTC.

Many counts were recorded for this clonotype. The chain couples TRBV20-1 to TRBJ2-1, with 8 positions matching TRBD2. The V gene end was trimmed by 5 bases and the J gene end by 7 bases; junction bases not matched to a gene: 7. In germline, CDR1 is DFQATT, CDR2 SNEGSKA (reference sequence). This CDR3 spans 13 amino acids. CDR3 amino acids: CSAPGLVWNEQFF. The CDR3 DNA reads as TGCAGTGCTCCGGGACTAGTATGGAATGAGCAGTTCTTC.

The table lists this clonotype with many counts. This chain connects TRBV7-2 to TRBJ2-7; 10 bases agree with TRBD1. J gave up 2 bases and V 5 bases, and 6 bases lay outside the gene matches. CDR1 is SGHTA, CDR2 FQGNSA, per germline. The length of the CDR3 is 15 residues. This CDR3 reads CASSQGTGATYEQYF. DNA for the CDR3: TGTGCCAGCAGCCAAGGGACAGGGGCGACCTACGAGCAGTACTTC.

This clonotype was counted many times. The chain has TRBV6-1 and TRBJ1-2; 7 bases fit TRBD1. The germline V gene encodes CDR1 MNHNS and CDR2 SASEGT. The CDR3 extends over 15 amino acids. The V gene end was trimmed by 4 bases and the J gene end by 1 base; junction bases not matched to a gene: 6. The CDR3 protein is CASSAPGQLNYGYTF. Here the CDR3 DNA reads TGTGCCAGCAGTGCTCCGGGACAGCTTAACTATGGCTACACCTTC.

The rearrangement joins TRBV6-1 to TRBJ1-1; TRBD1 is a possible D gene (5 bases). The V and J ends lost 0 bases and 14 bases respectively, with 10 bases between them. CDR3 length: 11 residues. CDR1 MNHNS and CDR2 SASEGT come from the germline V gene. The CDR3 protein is CASSEARWGFF. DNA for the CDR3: TGTGCCAGCAGTGAAGCTCGATGGGGGTTCTTT.

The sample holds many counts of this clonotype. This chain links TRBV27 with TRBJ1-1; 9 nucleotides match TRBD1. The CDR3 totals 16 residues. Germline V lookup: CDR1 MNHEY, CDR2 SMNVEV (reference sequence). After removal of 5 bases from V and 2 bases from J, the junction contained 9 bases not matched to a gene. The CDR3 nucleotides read TGTGCCAGCAGTGCATCCGGGACAGGGACCAACACTGAAGCTTTCTTT. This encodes CASSASGTGTNTEAFF.

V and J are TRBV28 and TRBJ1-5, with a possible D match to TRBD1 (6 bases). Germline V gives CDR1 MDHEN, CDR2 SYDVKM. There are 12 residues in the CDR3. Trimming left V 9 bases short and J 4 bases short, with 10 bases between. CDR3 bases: TGTGCCAGTGGACAGCCTAATCAGCCCCAGCATTTT. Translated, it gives CASGQPNQPQHF.

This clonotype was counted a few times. CDR3 sequence: CSAGEDQPQHF. The CDR3, as DNA: TGCAGTGCTGGGGAAGATCAGCCCCAGCATTTT. This chain joins TRBV20-1 and TRBJ1-5, with unresolved D. This CDR3 region has 11 residues. V lost 5 bases to trimming and J lost 5 bases, with 7 bases between them. CDR1 is DFQATT, CDR2 SNEGSKA, per germline (reference sequence).

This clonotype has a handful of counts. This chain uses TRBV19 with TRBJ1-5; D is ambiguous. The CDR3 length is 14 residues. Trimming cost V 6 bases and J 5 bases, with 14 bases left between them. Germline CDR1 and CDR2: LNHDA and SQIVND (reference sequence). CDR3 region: CASSPSLSYQPQHF. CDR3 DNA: TGTGCCAGTAGCCCCAGTCTATCTTATCAGCCCCAGCATTTT.

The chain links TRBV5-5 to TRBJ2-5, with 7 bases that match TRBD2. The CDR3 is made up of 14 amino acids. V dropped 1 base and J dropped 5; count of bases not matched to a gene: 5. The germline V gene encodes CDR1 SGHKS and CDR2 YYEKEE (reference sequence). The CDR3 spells CASSLLAALETQYF. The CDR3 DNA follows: TGTGCCAGCAGCTTGCTAGCGGCGCTGGAGACCCAGTACTTC.

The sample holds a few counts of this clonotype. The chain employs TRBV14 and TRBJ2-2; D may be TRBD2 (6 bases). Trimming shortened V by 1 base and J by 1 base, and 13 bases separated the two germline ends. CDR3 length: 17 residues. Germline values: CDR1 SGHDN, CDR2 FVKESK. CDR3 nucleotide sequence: TGTGCCAGCAGCCAAGGGCCGGGACTCCAGAACACCGGGGAGCTGTTTTTT. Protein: CASSQGPGLQNTGELFF.

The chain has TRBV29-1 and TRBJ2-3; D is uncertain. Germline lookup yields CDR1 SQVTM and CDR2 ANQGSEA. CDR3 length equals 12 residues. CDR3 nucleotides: TGCACCGCAAGTCCTAGCACAGATACGCAGTATTTT. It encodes CTASPSTDTQYF.

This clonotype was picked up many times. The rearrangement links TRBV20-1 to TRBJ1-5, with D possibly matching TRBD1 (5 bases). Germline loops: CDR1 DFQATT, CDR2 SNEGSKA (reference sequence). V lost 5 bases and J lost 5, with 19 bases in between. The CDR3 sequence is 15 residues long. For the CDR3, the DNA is TGCAGTGCTTTCCAGGGCTTCCCCTCCGATCAGCCCCAGCATTTT. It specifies CSAFQGFPSDQPQHF.

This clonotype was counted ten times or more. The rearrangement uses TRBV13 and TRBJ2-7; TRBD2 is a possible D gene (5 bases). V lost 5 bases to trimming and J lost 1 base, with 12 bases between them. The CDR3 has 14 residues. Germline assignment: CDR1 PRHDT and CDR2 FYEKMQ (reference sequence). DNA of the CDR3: TGTGCCAGCAGCCCCGGGGTGAATTCCTACGAGCAGTACTTC. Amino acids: CASSPGVNSYEQYF.

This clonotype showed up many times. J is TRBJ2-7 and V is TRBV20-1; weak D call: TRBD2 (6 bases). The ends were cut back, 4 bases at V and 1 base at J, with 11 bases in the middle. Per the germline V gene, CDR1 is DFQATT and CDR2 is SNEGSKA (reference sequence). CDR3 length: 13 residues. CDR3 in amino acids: CSATLTSSYEQYF. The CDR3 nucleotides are TGCAGTGCTACCCTGACTAGTTCCTACGAGCAGTACTTC.

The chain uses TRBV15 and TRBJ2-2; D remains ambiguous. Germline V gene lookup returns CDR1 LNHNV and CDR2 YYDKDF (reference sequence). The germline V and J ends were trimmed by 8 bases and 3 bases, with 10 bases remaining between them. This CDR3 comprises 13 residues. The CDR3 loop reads CATGVYHTGELFF. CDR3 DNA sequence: TGTGCCACCGGGGTGTATCACACCGGGGAGCTGTTTTTT.

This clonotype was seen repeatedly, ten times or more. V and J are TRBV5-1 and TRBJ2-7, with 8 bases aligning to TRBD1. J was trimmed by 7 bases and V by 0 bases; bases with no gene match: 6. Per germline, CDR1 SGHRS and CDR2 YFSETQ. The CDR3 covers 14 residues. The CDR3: CASSLAQGALEQYF. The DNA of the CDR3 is TGCGCCAGCAGCTTGGCCCAGGGGGCGTTGGAGCAGTACTTC.

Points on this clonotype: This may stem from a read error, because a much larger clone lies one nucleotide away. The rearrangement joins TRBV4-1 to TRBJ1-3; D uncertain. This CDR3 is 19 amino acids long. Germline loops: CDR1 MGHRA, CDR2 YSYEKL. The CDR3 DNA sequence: TGCGCCAGCAGCCAAGTCACTGGTAAAGGCCTAAGCTCTGGAAACACCACATATTTT. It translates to CASSQVTGKGLSSGNTTYF.

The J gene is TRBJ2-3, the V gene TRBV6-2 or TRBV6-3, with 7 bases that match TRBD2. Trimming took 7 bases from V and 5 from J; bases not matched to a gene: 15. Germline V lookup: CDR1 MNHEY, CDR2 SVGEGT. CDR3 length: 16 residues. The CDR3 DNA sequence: TGTGCCAGCAAAGTCGGGAGGCTGTGGGGAGGAGATACGCAGTATTTT. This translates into CASKVGRLWGGDTQYF.

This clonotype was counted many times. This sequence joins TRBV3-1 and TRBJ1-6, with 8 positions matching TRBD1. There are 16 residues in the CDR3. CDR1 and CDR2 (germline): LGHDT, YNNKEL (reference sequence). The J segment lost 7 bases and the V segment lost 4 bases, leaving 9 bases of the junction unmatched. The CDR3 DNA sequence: TGTGCCAGCAGCCTGGACTGGACAGGGAAGAATTCACCCCTCCACTTT. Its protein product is CASSLDWTGKNSPLHF.

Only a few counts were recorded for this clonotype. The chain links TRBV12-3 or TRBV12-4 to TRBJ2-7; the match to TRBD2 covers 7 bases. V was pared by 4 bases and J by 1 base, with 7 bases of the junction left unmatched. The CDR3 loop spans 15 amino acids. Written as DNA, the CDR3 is TGTGCCAGCAGTTCCCCGACTAGCCGGTCCTACGAGCAGTACTTC. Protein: CASSSPTSRSYEQYF.

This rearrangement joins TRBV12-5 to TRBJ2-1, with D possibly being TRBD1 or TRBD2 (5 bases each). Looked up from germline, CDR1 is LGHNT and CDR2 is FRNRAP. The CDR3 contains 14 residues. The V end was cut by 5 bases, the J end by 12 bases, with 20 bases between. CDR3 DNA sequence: TGTGCTAGTGGTCTGGGACCAACTGGGCCGGGGCAGTTCTTC. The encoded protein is CASGLGPTGPGQFF.

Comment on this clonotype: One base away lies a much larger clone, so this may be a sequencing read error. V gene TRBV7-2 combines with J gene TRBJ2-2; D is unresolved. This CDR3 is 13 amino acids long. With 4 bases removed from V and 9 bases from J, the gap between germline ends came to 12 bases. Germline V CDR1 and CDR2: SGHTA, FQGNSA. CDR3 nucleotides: TGTGCCAGCAGCTCGACTGACCCACGGGAGCTGTTTTTT. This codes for CASSSTDPRELFF.

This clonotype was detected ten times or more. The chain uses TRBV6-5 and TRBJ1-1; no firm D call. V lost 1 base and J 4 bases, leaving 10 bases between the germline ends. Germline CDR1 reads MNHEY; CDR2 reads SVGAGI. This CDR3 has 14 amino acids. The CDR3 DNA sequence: TGTGCCAGCAGTTACTGGGTGGCGAGCACTGAAGCTTTCTTT. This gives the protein CASSYWVASTEAFF.